This T cell receptor beta chain came from a study of monozygotic twins with inflammatory bowel disease. For each CDR3 protein, TCRdb gives one entry from its re-call of the 5' RACE reads, without DNA. The repertoire table contains 350,000 to 500,000 distinct CDR3 sequences. The CDR3 covers 13 residues. Germline V CDR1 and CDR2: DFQATT, SNEGSKA (reference sequence). This receptor was taken from a human donor with ulcerative colitis or Crohn's disease, or a healthy co-twin of an affected twin (not recorded which). Specimen: blood. The chain uses TRBV20-1 and TRBJ2-1. CDR3 loop: CSATGTPNNEQFF.